This TCR beta chain stems from a study of beta chain features in type 1 diabetes. Trimming took 4 bases from V and 5 from J, leaving 12 bases between them. Germline-derived CDR1 and CDR2 are SGDLS and YYNGEE. The length of the CDR3 is 13 residues. Reverse transcription of all isolated RNA meant that expressed TCRB transcripts were sequenced. Using immunoSEQ multiplex PCR, the repertoire was profiled, and TCRdb retains in-frame clones only, with some absent. The top ten clones hold 0.044% of a sample with about 350,000 clones, around 19% of them seen once. The TCR was taken from a woman between 18 and 29 years old in good health. The sample consisted of naive CD4+ T cells from blood. The rearrangement joins TRBV9 to TRBJ1-1; no firm D call. The CDR3: CASSPSGSTEAFF. DNA for the CDR3: TGTGCCAGCAGCCCCTCGGGGTCGACTGAAGCTTTCTTT.